Shown below are 27 T cell receptor beta chains from a single sample sequenced in a study of OX40 agonist ivuxolimab in advanced cancers. Library preparation was by the immunoSEQ multiplex PCR assay. TCRdb retrieved this table from immuneACCESS and kept in-frame rearrangements only. Not all clones are present; in checked studies, unresolved V genes account for under half, and no reason is known for the remainder. Within this sample are roughly 80,000 clones, with around nine tenths of them counted one time only. The ten largest clones represent 0.55% to 0.7% of the sample. The specimen comprised CD4+ or CD8+ T cells sorted from blood, sampled in a trial of the OX40 agonist ivuxolimab. These receptors came from an adult with an advanced solid tumor such as melanoma, head and neck, liver or kidney cancer.

In this sample, this clone turned up once. The V gene is TRBV19, the J gene TRBJ1-1; 8 nucleotides match TRBD1. With 1 base clipped from V and 5 bases from J, the junction kept 0 bases outside the gene matches. CDR3 length: 13 amino acids. Germline values: CDR1 LNHDA, CDR2 SQIVND (reference sequence). In DNA, the CDR3 is TGTGCCAGTAGTATAGGACAGGGGACTGAAGCTTTCTTT. Translated, it gives CASSIGQGTEAFF.

The chain combines TRBV19 with TRBJ2-2; 7 bases align to TRBD2. The CDR3 contains 17 residues. The germline V gene has CDR1 LNHDA and CDR2 SQIVND (reference sequence). V lost 5 bases and J lost 6; bases outside the gene matches: 15. The CDR3 spells CASSLGGGPGRSGELFF. CDR3 nucleotides: TGTGCCAGTAGTCTGGGCGGGGGACCCGGGAGGTCCGGGGAGCTGTTTTTT. Filled out from reference TRBV19 and TRBJ2-2, the complete variable domain reads DGGITQSPKYLFRKEGQNVTLSCEQNLNHDAMYWYRQDPGQGLRLIYYSQIVNDFQKGDIAEGYSVSREKKESFPLTVTSAQKNPTAFYLCASSLGGGPGRSGELFFGEGSRLTVL.

The V and J genes are TRBV2 and TRBJ1-1; tentatively, D is TRBD1 (5 bases). The V gene lost 7 bases and the J gene lost 1 base, with 10 bases spanning the gap. The CDR3 covers 13 residues. Germline V gene data show CDR1 as SNHLY and CDR2 as FYNNEI. The CDR3: CASTNTGNTEAFF. The DNA of the CDR3 is TGTGCCAGCACCAACACAGGGAACACTGAAGCTTTCTTT.

The V call is TRBV5-5, the J call TRBJ2-5; no clear D gene. V shed 1 base and J shed 3 bases, with 13 bases lying between them. The CDR3 length is 15 residues. Germline V gene data show CDR1 as SGHKS and CDR2 as YYEKEE (reference sequence). The DNA of the CDR3 is TGTGCCAGCAGCTTGTCCCTCAGACTGGAAGAGACCCAGTACTTC. It specifies CASSLSLRLEETQYF.

This clone was counted a few times. The chain carries TRBV11-1 and TRBJ2-7, with 7 nucleotides matching TRBD2. The CDR3 consists of 14 residues. V shed 5 bases, J shed 5 bases, and the junction held 9 bases outside the gene matches. Germline V lookup: CDR1 SGHAT, CDR2 FQDESV (reference sequence). The CDR3 protein is CASSIAGTINEQYF. CDR3 nucleotide sequence: TGTGCCAGCAGCATTGCCGGGACTATAAACGAGCAGTACTTC.

The chain links TRBV6-6 to TRBJ1-5, with D unresolved. The germline gives CDR1 MNHNY, CDR2 SVGAGI (reference sequence). This CDR3 has 11 amino acids. Trimming removed 7 bases from V and 5 bases from J, with 6 bases in between. CDR3: CASMKDQPQHF. The CDR3 bases are TGTGCCAGCATGAAGGATCAGCCCCAGCATTTT.

This clone was detected only once. This sample includes further DNA sequences coding for the same CDR3. The chain combines TRBV4-1 with TRBJ2-1; 10 bases match TRBD2. The CDR3 has 16 residues. Germline trimming cut 3 bases from V and 1 base from J; bases unmatched to any gene: 3. The germline gives CDR1 MGHRA, CDR2 YSYEKL. The chain's CDR3 is CASSQATSGSYNEQFF. CDR3 nucleotide sequence: TGCGCCAGCAGCCAGGCGACTAGCGGGTCCTACAATGAGCAGTTCTTC.

V and J are TRBV9 and TRBJ2-5, with TRBD2 identical over 9 bases. The CDR3 extends over 15 amino acids. J was trimmed by 5 bases and V by 0 bases; bases with no gene match: 5. The germline V gene encodes CDR1 SGDLS and CDR2 YYNGEE. CDR3 loop: CASSVALAGLETQYF. The CDR3 nucleotides are TGTGCCAGCAGCGTAGCCCTAGCGGGACTCGAGACCCAGTACTTC.

The sample holds one count of this clone. This chain connects TRBV2 to TRBJ2-7, with D tentatively TRBD1 (5 bases). Trimming cost V 6 bases and J 4 bases, with 10 bases left between them. The CDR3 has 12 amino acids. The germline V gene has CDR1 SNHLY and CDR2 FYNNEI. The CDR3 DNA reads TGTGCCAGCAGGACAGACGGATACGAGCAGTACTTC. It translates to CASRTDGYEQYF.

The chain carries TRBV2 and TRBJ2-1; D gene ambiguous. Germline V gene lookup returns CDR1 SNHLY and CDR2 FYNNEI. Deletions cut 6 bases from V and 3 bases from J, with 9 bases between. The CDR3 length is 13 residues. The CDR3: CASRGEIYNEQFF. CDR3 nucleotides: TGTGCCAGCAGAGGTGAAATCTACAATGAGCAGTTCTTC. Together with reference TRBV2 and TRBJ2-1, the CDR3 gives the full variable domain: EPEVTQTPSHQVTQMGQEVILRCVPISNHLYFYWYRQILGQKVEFLVSFYNNEISEKSEIFDDQFSVERPDGSNFTLKIRSTKLEDSAMYFCASRGEIYNEQFFGPGTRLTVL.

V is TRBV6-1 and J is TRBJ2-7; D might be TRBD1 (6 bases). The CDR3 length is 15 residues. Deletions cut 4 bases from V and 0 bases from J, with 13 bases between. Germline V CDR1 and CDR2: MNHNS, SASEGT. The CDR3, as DNA: TGTGCCAGCAGTGTCGACAGGTGGAGCTCCTACGAGCAGTACTTC. Translated: CASSVDRWSSYEQYF.

The chain is built from TRBV7-2 and TRBJ2-3; D is unclear. This CDR3 is built from 13 residues. Trimming left V 3 bases short and J 5 bases short, with 9 bases between. Germline CDR1 and CDR2: SGHTA and FQGNSA. The CDR3 DNA sequence: TGTGCCAGCAGCTTCAAAGTGGGAGATACGCAGTATTTT. Translated, it gives CASSFKVGDTQYF.

V gene TRBV9 combines with J gene TRBJ2-5; TRBD2 agrees at 11 bases. Germline trimming cut 6 bases from V and 9 bases from J; bases unmatched to any gene: 10. The germline V gene has CDR1 SGDLS and CDR2 YYNGEE. This CDR3 comprises 14 residues. CDR3 bases: TGTGCCAGCATGCGGACAGCTAGCGGGGGGCCCCAGTACTTC. Protein product: CASMRTASGGPQYF.

The CDR3 sequence is CAWNAGDGADTQYF. DNA for the CDR3: TGTGCCTGGAATGCCGGGGATGGGGCAGATACGCAGTATTTT. This chain joins TRBV30 and TRBJ2-3; perhaps TRBD2 as D (5 bases). V was clipped by 4 bases and J by 4 bases, with 15 bases between them. CDR3 length equals 14 residues. Looked up from germline, CDR1 is GTSNPN and CDR2 is SVGIG (reference sequence).

The V gene is TRBV7-2, the J gene TRBJ2-5, with TRBD2 matching over 8 bases. V was clipped by 3 bases and J by 5 bases; unmatched bases: 11. Looked up from germline, CDR1 is SGHTA and CDR2 is FQGNSA. This CDR3 has 16 amino acids. The CDR3 sequence is CASSFPISGSGETQYF. CDR3 DNA sequence: TGTGCCAGCAGCTTCCCCATCAGCGGGAGCGGTGAGACCCAGTACTTC.

V gene TRBV7-2 combines with J gene TRBJ2-1, with 9 bases identical to TRBD1. CDR3 length equals 16 residues. J lost 6 bases, V lost 5 bases, and 11 bases had no gene match. The germline gives CDR1 SGHTA, CDR2 FQGNSA. This CDR3 reads CASSRSPRDRANEQFF. The CDR3 bases are TGTGCCAGCAGCAGATCCCCCCGGGACAGGGCCAATGAGCAGTTCTTC.

V and J are TRBV2 and TRBJ2-2; D is perhaps TRBD1 or TRBD2 (8 bases each). The CDR3 extends over 16 amino acids. V lost 7 bases, J lost 2 bases, and 17 bases lay in between. CDR1 and CDR2 from the germline V gene are SNHLY and FYNNEI. The CDR3 DNA follows: TGTGCCAGCACTCAGGGGGCGGGAGGCAACACCGGGGAGCTGTTTTTT. The encoded protein is CASTQGAGGNTGELFF.

Regarding this clone: Distinct nucleotide sequences in the sample also encode this CDR3. The chain uses TRBV5-1 and TRBJ2-5; D is possibly TRBD1 (6 bases). V lost 2 bases and J 4 bases, leaving 6 bases between the germline ends. Germline values: CDR1 SGHRS, CDR2 YFSETQ. There are 12 residues in the CDR3. CDR3 nucleotides: TGCGCCAGCAGCTTACAGGGAGAGACCCAGTACTTC. This gives the protein CASSLQGETQYF.

The rearrangement links TRBV28 to TRBJ2-6; possibly TRBD1 for D (6 bases). Germline V gives CDR1 MDHEN, CDR2 SYDVKM. The length of the CDR3 is 16 residues. Trimming stripped 4 bases from V and 4 bases from J, with 14 bases between. CDR3 protein: CASSSPGQAGANVLTF. CDR3 DNA sequence: TGTGCCAGCAGTTCCCCGGGACAAGCCGGGGCCAACGTCCTGACTTTC. Combining the CDR3 with reference TRBV28 and TRBJ2-6 gives the whole variable domain DVKVTQSSRYLVKRTGEKVFLECVQDMDHENMFWYRQDPGLGLRLIYFSYDVKMKEKGDIPEGYSVSREKKERFSLILESASTNQTSMYLCASSSPGQAGANVLTFGAGSRLTVL.

This clone was detected only once. The chain has TRBV14 and TRBJ2-1; 14 bases align to TRBD2. The germline CDR1 and CDR2 sequences are SGHDN and FVKESK. This CDR3 comprises 17 residues. Trimming removed 4 bases from V and 4 bases from J; junction bases left unmatched: 6. This CDR3 reads CASSPTSGRELYNEQFF. CDR3 DNA: TGTGCCAGCAGCCCGACTAGCGGGAGGGAATTATACAATGAGCAGTTCTTC.

The chain recombines TRBV28 with TRBJ1-6, with 7 nucleotides matching TRBD1. V was clipped by 7 bases and J by 6 bases; unmatched bases: 9. The CDR3 extends over 15 amino acids. Germline V gene sequence: CDR1 MDHEN, CDR2 SYDVKM. The CDR3 DNA is TGTGCCAGCACCGAACCGACAGGGACTAATTCACCCCTCCACTTT. Amino acids: CASTEPTGTNSPLHF.

The V gene is TRBV10-2, the J gene TRBJ2-2; D remains unclear. CDR1 is WSHSY, CDR2 SAAADI, per germline. V was cut by 9 bases and J by 0 bases, with 8 bases left in between. The CDR3 length is 13 residues. The CDR3 protein is CASPTPNTGELFF. DNA of the CDR3: TGCGCCAGTCCGACACCGAACACCGGGGAGCTGTTTTTT.

CDR3 region: CASTSTSGSYEQYF. For the CDR3, the DNA is TGTGCCAGCACCAGTACTAGCGGCTCCTACGAGCAGTACTTC. The chain is built from TRBV11-2 and TRBJ2-7, with TRBD2 identical over 8 bases. The CDR3 spans 14 residues. Looked up from germline, CDR1 is SGHAT and CDR2 is FQNNGV. V trimming: 7 bases; J trimming: 0 bases; junction bases outside the gene matches: 5.

V is TRBV5-6 and J is TRBJ1-1; no clear D. Trimming removed 2 bases from V and 8 bases from J, with 10 bases in between. Germline lookup yields CDR1 SGHDT and CDR2 YYEEEE. The length of the CDR3 is 12 residues. CDR3 sequence (DNA): TGTGCCAGCAGCTTCCGAGGCCCGGAAGCTTTCTTT. Translated, it gives CASSFRGPEAFF.

V and J are TRBV7-2 and TRBJ1-6; the D is unclear. Germline CDR1 SGHTA, CDR2 FQGNSA. V shed 5 bases and J shed 10 bases, with 9 bases lying between them. This CDR3 comprises 12 residues. CDR3: CASSLHGSPLHF. The CDR3 nucleotides read TGTGCCAGCAGCCTCCATGGGTCACCCCTCCACTTT.

The V call is TRBV7-2, the J call TRBJ1-1, with a possible D match to TRBD1 (6 bases). Germline V lookup: CDR1 SGHTA, CDR2 FQGNSA. The germline V and J ends were trimmed by 5 bases and 2 bases, with 12 bases remaining between them. The CDR3 has 14 residues. Here the CDR3 reads CASSRRGGNTEAFF. In DNA form, the CDR3 reads TGTGCCAGCAGCCGCAGGGGAGGAAACACTGAAGCTTTCTTT.

The V call is TRBV6-4, the J call TRBJ1-2, with 9 bases matching TRBD1. This CDR3 is 13 amino acids long. CDR1 and CDR2 (germline): MRHNA, SNTAGT. The trim removed 6 bases at V and 7 bases at J, leaving 6 bases unmatched. CDR3 coding DNA: TGTGCCAGCAGCGACAGGGGGAATGGTGGCTACACCTTC. Residues: CASSDRGNGGYTF.